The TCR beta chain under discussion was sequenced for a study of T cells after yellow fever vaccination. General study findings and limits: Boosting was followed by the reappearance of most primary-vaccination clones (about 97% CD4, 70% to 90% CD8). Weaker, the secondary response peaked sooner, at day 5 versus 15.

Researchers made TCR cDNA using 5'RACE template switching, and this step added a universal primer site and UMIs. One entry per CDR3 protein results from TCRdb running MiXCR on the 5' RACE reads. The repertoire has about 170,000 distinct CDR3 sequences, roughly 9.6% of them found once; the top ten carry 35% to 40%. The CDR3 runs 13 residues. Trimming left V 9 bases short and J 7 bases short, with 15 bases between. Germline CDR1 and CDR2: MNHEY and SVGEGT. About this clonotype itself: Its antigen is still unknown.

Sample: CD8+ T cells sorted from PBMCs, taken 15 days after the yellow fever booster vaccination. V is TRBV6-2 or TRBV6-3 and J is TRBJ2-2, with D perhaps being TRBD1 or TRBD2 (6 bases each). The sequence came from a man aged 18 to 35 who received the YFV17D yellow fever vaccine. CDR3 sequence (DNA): TGTGCCAGTACGTGGGGGGCTATCGGGGAGCTGTTTTTT. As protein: CASTWGAIGELFF.